A selection of T cell receptor beta chains follows, all from one sample in a study of memory CD4+ T cells and cytomegalovirus serostatus. Only in-frame clones appear in the TCRdb table, and some are missing; sequencing was by immunoSEQ multiplex PCR. Seen here are tens of thousands of clones, 79% observed once, and the top ten hold roughly 1.1%. Sequencing was carried out using memory CD4+ T cells from blood. These receptors were taken from an adult in good health and CMV-seronegative. Each CDR3 is given without its conserved first and last residue. D genes are given only for firm matches.

13 | . | TRBV5-6 | ASSLIGQGDQPQH
10 | . | TRBV18 | ASSPLGYEQY
14 | . | TRBV25-1 | ASSEPGAGGGQPQH
12 | . | TRBV27 | ASSLSGANTEAF
11 | . | TRBV5-1 | ASSSTSSYEQY
12 | . | TRBV7-2 | ASSFRRSEDTQY
11 | TRBD2 | TRBV6-5 | ASSAGDTDTQY
16 | TRBD1 | TRBV18 | ASSPTSGTGSSGNTIY
8 | . | TRBV6-1 | ASATYEQY
12 | . | TRBV5-5 | ASSPQGLTYEQY
16 | TRBD2 | TRBV5-1 | ASSLASGLATRGDTQY
11 | . | TRBV7-6 | ASSSRVDQPQH
12 | TRBD1 | TRBV28 | ASSYTGGQDGYT
16 | . | TRBV15 | ATSREPLRFSGANVLT
11 | . | TRBV6-5 | ASSPVWGTEAF
12 | . | TRBV12-5 | ASGLTPQTDTQY
15 | . | TRBV14 | ASSQDVFGGRRNTIY
15 | TRBD2 | TRBV19 | ASSQGTSATLFYEQY
14 | . | TRBV11-3 | ASSPRDRLSNEKLF
12 | TRBD1 | TRBV5-4 | ASRYLDRDYGYT
13 | . | TRBV13 | ASSLFWSETYGYT
12 | . | TRBV5-1 | ASSLGVSGYGYT
12 | TRBD2 | TRBV12-5 | ASERDYSYNEQF
17 | TRBD1 | TRBV28 | ASSRPPGQGAPGNQPQH
12 | TRBD2 | TRBV5-4 | ASSTVRGGHEQF
10 | TRBD1 | TRBV5-4 | ASSLGGQGGT
10 | TRBD1 | TRBV30 | AWSVVRGRAF
13 | . | TRBV14 | ASSQVRKGGNEQF
12 | . | TRBV2 | ASRYSGEIYGYT
14 | . | TRBV6-6 | ASSYSRAVPDQPQH
9 | . | TRBV12-2 | ASRLGDEQF
14 | . | TRBV5-1 | ASSLLVSRDTGELF
14 | . | TRBV10-3 | AISESKPQGYSEAF
14 | . | TRBV5-6 | ASSLDGGTSNQPQH
12 | . | TRBV30 | AWSHRFSPYEQY
10 | . | TRBV5-6 | ASSRSSNEQF
10 | TRBD1 | TRBV19 | ASRQGRNEQF
14 | TRBD1 | TRBV18 | ASSPMATGRGTEAF
11 | . | TRBV7-6 | ASSPGPWETQY
13 | TRBD1 | TRBV5-1 | ASSLDRGRGETQY
12 | . | TRBV18 | ASSSGTAYTEAF
13 | TRBD2 | TRBV4-1 | ASSQNSGSTYEQY
12 | . | TRBV6-5 | ASSPASGYEKLF
12 | TRBD2 | TRBV2 | ASRLAGSWDTQY
14 | . | TRBV19 | ASTSGGTGNRDTQY
9 | . | TRBV6-6 | ASSYRDEQY
13 | TRBD2 | TRBV5-6 | ASSLLATHTDTQY
11 | TRBD1 | TRBV5-1 | APGQERRSEAF
12 | . | TRBV11-2 | ASSLASFTDTQY
10 | . | TRBV7-6 | ASRDSQETQY
12 | TRBD2 | TRBV19 | ASSSGRAGDTQY
13 | . | TRBV15 | ATSRDPSTNEKLF